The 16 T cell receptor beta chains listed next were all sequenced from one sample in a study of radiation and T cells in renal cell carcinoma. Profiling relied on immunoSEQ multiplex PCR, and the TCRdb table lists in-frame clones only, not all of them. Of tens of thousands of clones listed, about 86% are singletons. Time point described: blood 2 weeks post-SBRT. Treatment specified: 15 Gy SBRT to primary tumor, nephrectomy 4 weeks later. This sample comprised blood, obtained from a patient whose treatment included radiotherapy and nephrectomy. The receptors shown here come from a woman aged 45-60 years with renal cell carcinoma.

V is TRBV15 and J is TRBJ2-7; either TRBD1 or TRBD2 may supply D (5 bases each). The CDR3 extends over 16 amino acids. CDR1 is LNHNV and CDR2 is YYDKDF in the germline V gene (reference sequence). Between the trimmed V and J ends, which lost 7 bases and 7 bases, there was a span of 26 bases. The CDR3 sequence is CATKGPKRASSREQYF. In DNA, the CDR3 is TGTGCCACCAAGGGACCTAAGAGGGCCTCCTCACGGGAGCAGTACTTC.

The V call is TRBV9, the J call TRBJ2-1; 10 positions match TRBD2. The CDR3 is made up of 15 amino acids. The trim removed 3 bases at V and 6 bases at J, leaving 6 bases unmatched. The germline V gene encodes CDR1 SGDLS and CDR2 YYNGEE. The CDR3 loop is CASSGASGSGNEQFF. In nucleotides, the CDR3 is TGTGCCAGCAGCGGGGCTAGCGGGAGTGGCAATGAGCAGTTCTTC.

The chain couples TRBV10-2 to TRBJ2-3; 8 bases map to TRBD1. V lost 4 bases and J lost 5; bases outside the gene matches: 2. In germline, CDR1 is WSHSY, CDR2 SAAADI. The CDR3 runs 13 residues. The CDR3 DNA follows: TGCGCCAGCAGTGTAGGACAGGGAGATACGCAGTATTTT. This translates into CASSVGQGDTQYF.

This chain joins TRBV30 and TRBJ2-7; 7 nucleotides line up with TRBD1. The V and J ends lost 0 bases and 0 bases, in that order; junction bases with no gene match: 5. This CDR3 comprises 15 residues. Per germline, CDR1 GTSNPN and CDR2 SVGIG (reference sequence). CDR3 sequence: CAWSVQWDSSYEQYF. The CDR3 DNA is TGTGCCTGGAGTGTACAGTGGGACAGCTCCTACGAGCAGTACTTC.

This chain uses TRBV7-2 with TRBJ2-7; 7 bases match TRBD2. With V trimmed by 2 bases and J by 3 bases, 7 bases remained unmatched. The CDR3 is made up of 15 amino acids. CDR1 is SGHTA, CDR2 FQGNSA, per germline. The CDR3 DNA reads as TGTGCCAGCAGCTTAAGGCGGGAGCGCCTCTACGAGCAGTACTTC. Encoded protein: CASSLRRERLYEQYF.

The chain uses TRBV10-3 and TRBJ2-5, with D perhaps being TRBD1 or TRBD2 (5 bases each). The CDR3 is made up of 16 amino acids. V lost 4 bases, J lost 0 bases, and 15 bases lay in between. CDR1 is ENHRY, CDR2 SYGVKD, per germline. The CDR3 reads CAISVGQGPNQETQYF. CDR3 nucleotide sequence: TGTGCCATCAGTGTAGGGCAGGGACCCAACCAAGAGACCCAGTACTTC.

The CDR3 region has the DNA TGTGCCAGCAGCTTGCCCCTAGGGGATAACACTGAAGCTTTCTTT. Protein product: CASSLPLGDNTEAFF. The chain couples TRBV5-4 to TRBJ1-1, with D possibly matching TRBD1 (5 bases). The V end lost 1 base, the J end lost 2 bases, and 12 bases lay between the germline ends. This CDR3 spans 15 amino acids. The germline V gene encodes CDR1 SGHNT and CDR2 YYREEE (reference sequence). Filled out from reference TRBV5-4 and TRBJ1-1, the complete variable domain reads ETGVTQSPTHLIKTRGQQVTLRCSSQSGHNTVSWYQQALGQGPQFIFQYYREEENGRGNFPPRFSGLQFPNYSSELNVNALELDDSALYLCASSLPLGDNTEAFFGQGTRLTVV.

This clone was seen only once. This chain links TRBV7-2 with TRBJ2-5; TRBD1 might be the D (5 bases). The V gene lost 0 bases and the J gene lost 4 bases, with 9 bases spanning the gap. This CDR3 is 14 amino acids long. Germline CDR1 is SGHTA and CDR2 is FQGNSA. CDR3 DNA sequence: TGTGCCAGCAGCTTAGCCAGGGCCAGAGAGACCCAGTACTTC. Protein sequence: CASSLARARETQYF.

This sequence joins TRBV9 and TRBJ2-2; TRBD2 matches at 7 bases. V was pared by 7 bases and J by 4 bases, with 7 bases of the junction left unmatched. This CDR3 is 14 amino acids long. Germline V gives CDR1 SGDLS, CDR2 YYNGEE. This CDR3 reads CASSTSPSTGELFF. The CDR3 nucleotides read TGTGCCAGCTCGACTAGCCCGAGCACCGGGGAGCTGTTTTTT.

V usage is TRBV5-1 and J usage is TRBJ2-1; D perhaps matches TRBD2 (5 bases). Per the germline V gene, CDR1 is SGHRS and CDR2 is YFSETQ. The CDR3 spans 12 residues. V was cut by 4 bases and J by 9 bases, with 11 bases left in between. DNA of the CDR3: TGCGCCAGCAGCGAACTAGAGGGTGAGCAGTTCTTC. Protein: CASSELEGEQFF.

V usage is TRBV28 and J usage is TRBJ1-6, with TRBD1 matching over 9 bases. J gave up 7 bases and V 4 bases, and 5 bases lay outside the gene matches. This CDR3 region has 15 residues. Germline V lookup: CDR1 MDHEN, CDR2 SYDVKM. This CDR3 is CASSSAGTGNSPLHF. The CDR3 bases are TGTGCCAGCAGTTCCGCCGGGACAGGGAATTCACCCCTCCACTTT.

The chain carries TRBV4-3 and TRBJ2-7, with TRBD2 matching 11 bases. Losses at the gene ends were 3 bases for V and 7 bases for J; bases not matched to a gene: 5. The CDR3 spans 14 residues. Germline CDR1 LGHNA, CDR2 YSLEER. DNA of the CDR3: TGCGCCAGCAGCCATACTAGCGGGGGTGGGGAGCAGTACTTC. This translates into CASSHTSGGGEQYF.

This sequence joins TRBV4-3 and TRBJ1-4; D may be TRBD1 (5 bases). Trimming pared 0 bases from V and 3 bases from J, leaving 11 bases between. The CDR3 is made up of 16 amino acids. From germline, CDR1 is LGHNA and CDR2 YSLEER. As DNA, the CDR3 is TGCGCCAGCAGCCAAGATACGGGGGTAGCTAATGAAAAACTGTTTTTT. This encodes CASSQDTGVANEKLFF.

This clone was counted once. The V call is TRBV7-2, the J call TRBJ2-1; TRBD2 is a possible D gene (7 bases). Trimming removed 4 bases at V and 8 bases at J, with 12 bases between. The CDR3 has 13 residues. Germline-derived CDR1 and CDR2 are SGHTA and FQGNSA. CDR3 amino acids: CASSSTGGDEQFF. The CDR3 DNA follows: TGTGCCAGCAGCTCCACGGGGGGCGATGAGCAGTTCTTC.

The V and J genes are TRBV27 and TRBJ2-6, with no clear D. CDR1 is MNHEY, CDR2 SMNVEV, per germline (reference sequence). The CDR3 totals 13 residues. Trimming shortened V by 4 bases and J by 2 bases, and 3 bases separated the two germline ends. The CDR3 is CASSYPGANVLTF. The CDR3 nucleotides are TGTGCCAGCAGTTATCCTGGGGCCAACGTCCTGACTTTC.

Written as DNA, the CDR3 is TGTGCCAGCAGCCCACAGGGTTATAATTCACCCCTCCACTTT. Protein product: CASSPQGYNSPLHF. The chain couples TRBV6-5 to TRBJ1-6; D perhaps matches TRBD1 (6 bases). This CDR3 region has 14 residues. Trimming took 6 bases from V and 4 from J, leaving 10 bases between them. Germline V lookup: CDR1 MNHEY, CDR2 SVGAGI.